One and the same sample provided the 12 T cell receptor beta chains below, sequenced in a study of human T cells and chemical hapten exposure. Each CDR3 protein is one row after TCRdb ran MiXCR on the RACE reads. The data contain about 110,000 distinct CDR3 sequences, 9.5% to 15% of them singletons. The sample's time point: pre-sensitization, week 0. Specified treatment: therapeutic diphenylcyclopropenone sensitization with weekly scalp DPC. Sequencing used whole blood, obtained in connection with sensitization to the hapten diphenylcyclopropenone (DPC). The source of these receptors is a woman between 50 and 59 years old with alopecia areata. Some clones in this sample may be carry-over from other donors' samples.

This clonotype was counted between two and nine times. The rearrangement links TRBV28 to TRBJ2-7; D may be TRBD1 or TRBD2 (5 bases each). Germline V gene data show CDR1 as MDHEN and CDR2 as SYDVKM. CDR3 length: 15 residues. V gave up 2 bases and J gave up 6 bases, with 17 bases separating them. The CDR3 sequence: CASSLPSRAGGEQYF. The CDR3 DNA sequence: TGTGCCAGCAGTTTACCGTCCAGGGCTGGAGGCGAGCAGTACTTC.

A few counts support this clonotype. This chain joins TRBV4-1 and TRBJ1-4, with 8 bases lining up with TRBD1. The V and J ends lost 3 bases and 8 bases, in that order; junction bases with no gene match: 8. The length of the CDR3 is 15 residues. CDR1 and CDR2 (germline): MGHRA, YSYEKL. CDR3 nucleotides: TGCGCCAGCAGCCAGCCCGGGACAGGAGGCGAAAAACTGTTTTTT. Its translation: CASSQPGTGGEKLFF.

The J gene is TRBJ2-7, the V gene TRBV5-6; possibly TRBD1 or TRBD2 for D (6 bases each). Trimming pared 3 bases from V and 6 bases from J, leaving 7 bases between. Germline CDR1 and CDR2: SGHDT and YYEEEE. CDR3 size: 11 residues. The CDR3 DNA reads TGTGCCAGCAGCTGGGGGGCCGAGCAGTACTTC. It is translated as CASSWGAEQYF.

The chain recombines TRBV6-5 with TRBJ2-6, with TRBD1 as a possible D gene (5 bases). V lost 1 base and J lost 4, with 32 bases in between. CDR1 is MNHEY, CDR2 SVGAGI, per germline. This CDR3 comprises 23 residues. The CDR3 nucleotides read TGTGCCAGCAGTTACTTCCCACTGGACATAGGGCCCTACAAAGGTCAGGGGGCCAACGTCCTGACTTTC. This translates into CASSYFPLDIGPYKGQGANVLTF.

This clonotype occurred a few times. V is TRBV13 and J is TRBJ1-2; the D is unclear. Germline V gene sequence: CDR1 PRHDT, CDR2 FYEKMQ (reference sequence). Trimming stripped 4 bases from V and 6 bases from J, with 18 bases between. CDR3 length: 15 residues. In nucleotides, the CDR3 is TGTGCCAGCAGCTCGGACCCCCGGTCGACCGATGGCTACACCTTC. It specifies CASSSDPRSTDGYTF.

There are a few counts of this clonotype. The chain employs TRBV27 and TRBJ2-7; TRBD2 aligns across 9 bases. V was pared by 5 bases and J by 6 bases, with 5 bases of the junction left unmatched. The CDR3 contains 13 residues. Germline CDR1 is MNHEY and CDR2 is SMNVEV (reference sequence). The CDR3 nucleotides are TGTGCCAGCAGTGCCCTAGCGGGGATCGAGCAGTACTTC. Its translation: CASSALAGIEQYF.

This clonotype appeared a few times. V is TRBV6-2 or TRBV6-3 and J is TRBJ2-3, with TRBD2 matching 7 bases. The V and J ends lost 3 bases and 9 bases, in that order; junction bases with no gene match: 6. This CDR3 comprises 13 residues. The germline gives CDR1 MNHEY, CDR2 SVGEGT. DNA of the CDR3: TGTGCCAGCAGTTATTCCCAAGCGGGGACGCAGTATTTT. Its protein is CASSYSQAGTQYF.

This clonotype was found a few times. The CDR3 region is CASSATSGRGYEQFF. As DNA, the CDR3 is TGTGCCAGCAGCGCGACTAGCGGGAGGGGGTATGAGCAGTTCTTC. The V gene is TRBV9, the J gene TRBJ2-1; 14 bases map to TRBD2. The CDR3 length is 15 residues. Germline CDR1 SGDLS, CDR2 YYNGEE. The V segment lost 3 bases and the J segment 8 bases; nucleotides outside the gene matches: 4.

The chain combines TRBV12-3 or TRBV12-4 with TRBJ2-7, with D possibly matching TRBD1 (5 bases). The CDR3 loop spans 12 amino acids. Deletions cut 5 bases from V and 8 bases from J, with 13 bases between. The CDR3 reads CASSLTGLQQYF. CDR3 nucleotides: TGTGCCAGCAGTCTAACAGGTCTCCAGCAGTACTTC.

The chain carries TRBV2 and TRBJ1-1; TRBD1 aligns across 9 bases. Germline V CDR1 and CDR2: SNHLY, FYNNEI. V gave up 3 bases and J gave up 5 bases; unmatched junction bases: 7. The CDR3 extends over 15 amino acids. CDR3 amino acids: CASSDPQGARTEAFF. CDR3 sequence (DNA): TGTGCCAGCAGTGACCCACAGGGGGCAAGAACTGAAGCTTTCTTT.

This clonotype has only a few counts. The chain is built from TRBV21-1 and TRBJ1-2; the table gives TRBD1 as D, unverified against the DNA. TRBV21-1 is designated a pseudogene. The length of the CDR3 is 16 residues. The DNA of the CDR3 is TGTGCCAGCGCCCCGCGGGCGGACACCCGAAACTATGGCTACACCTTC. Translating gives CASAPRADTRNYGYTF.

This clonotype has a count of ten or more. The chain couples TRBV18 to TRBJ2-7, with a tentative D call TRBD2 (6 bases). Germline loops: CDR1 KGHSH, CDR2 LQKENI. V gave up 6 bases and J gave up 5 bases, with 20 bases separating them. This CDR3 spans 15 amino acids. The CDR3: CASSGRGGDFNEQYF. The CDR3 DNA is TGTGCCAGCTCCGGACGCGGAGGGGACTTCAACGAGCAGTACTTC.